The sequence of this T cell receptor (beta chain) was determined in a study of radiotherapy plus CTLA-4 blockade in lung cancer. As for the study in general: An objective response was seen in about 18% of patients, and disease control in 25% to 40%. Notes on the study in general: Together with interferon-beta, which increased in serum after radiation, early dynamic changes in blood T cell clones were reportedly the best predictors of response.

Trimming at V came to 7 bases and at J to 0 bases, leaving 7 bases not matched to a gene. Per germline, CDR1 LNHDA and CDR2 SQIVND (reference sequence). The CDR3 is made up of 17 amino acids. Clones were sequenced by immunoSEQ multiplex PCR, and TCRdb holds only the in-frame ones, with some missing. The sample shows 55,000 to 75,000 clones, 60% to 80% of them seen only once. This clone has a handful of counts. The antigen is not known. The rearrangement links TRBV19 to TRBJ2-6, with 9 bases aligning to TRBD1. Sequences were derived from peripheral blood, sampled from a patient treated with radiotherapy plus ipilimumab. This receptor was identified in a human donor with non-small cell lung cancer whose response to radiotherapy plus ipilimumab could not be evaluated. Some clones in this sample may be carry-over from other donors' samples. This chain's CDR3 is CASKPGQGLSGANVLTF. Written as DNA, the CDR3 is TGTGCCAGTAAACCGGGACAGGGTCTCTCTGGGGCCAACGTCCTGACTTTC.